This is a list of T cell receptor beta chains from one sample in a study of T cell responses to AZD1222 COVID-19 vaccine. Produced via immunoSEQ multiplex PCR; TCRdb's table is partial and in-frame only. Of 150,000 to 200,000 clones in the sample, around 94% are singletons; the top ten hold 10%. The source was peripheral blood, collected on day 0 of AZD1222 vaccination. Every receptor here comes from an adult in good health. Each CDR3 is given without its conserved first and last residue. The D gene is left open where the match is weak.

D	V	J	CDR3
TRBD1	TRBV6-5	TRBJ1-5	ASSQRTGGNQPQH
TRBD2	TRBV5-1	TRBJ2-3	ASSFGLAGTDTQY
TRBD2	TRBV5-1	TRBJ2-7	ASGTSGSESSYEQY
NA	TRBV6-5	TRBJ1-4	ASSYNRRARMELF
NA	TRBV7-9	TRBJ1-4	ASMAPGLSTNEKLF
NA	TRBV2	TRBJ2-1	ASRVGEQF
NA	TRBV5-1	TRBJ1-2	ASSPNWDNENYGYT
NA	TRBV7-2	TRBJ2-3	ASSRQSSVTDTQY
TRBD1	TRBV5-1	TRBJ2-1	ASSVTGVGYNEQF
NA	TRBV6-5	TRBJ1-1	ASSSPDGRRVAF
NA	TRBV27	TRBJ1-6	ASSPTGLFGSPLH
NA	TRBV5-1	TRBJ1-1	ASSLVPGSTEAF
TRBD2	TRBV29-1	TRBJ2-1	SVDGLAGYNEQF
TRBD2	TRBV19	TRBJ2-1	ASSTAGSSYNEQF
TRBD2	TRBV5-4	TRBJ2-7	ASSLGGTSGSSNYEQY
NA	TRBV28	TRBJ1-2	ASSRALNYGYT
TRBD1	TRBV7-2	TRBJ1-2	ASSVPGQGRANYGYT
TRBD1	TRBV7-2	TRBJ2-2	ASSSGGNTGELF